This T cell receptor beta chain was recovered during a study of a mutant IDH1 vaccine in newly diagnosed glioma. The length of the CDR3 is 15 residues. Germline lookup yields CDR1 SGHNT and CDR2 YENEEA. V was trimmed by 3 bases and J by 2 bases, leaving 8 bases between them. Using immunoSEQ multiplex PCR, the repertoire was profiled, and TCRdb retains in-frame clones only, with some absent. The repertoire holds about 67,000 clones, with 65% to 85% as singletons. Time point: baseline, week 1 (first vaccination visit). The treatment denotes: pre-vaccination baseline after standard-of-care therapy. The receptor comes from a woman between 18 and 30 years old with glioma. Some clones in this sample may be carry-over from other donors' samples. The V and J genes are TRBV11-3 and TRBJ2-6; D ambiguous. This sample comprised peripheral blood mononuclear cells (PBMCs), obtained from a glioma patient treated with radiotherapy, temozolomide or both. The CDR3 spells CASSLASPGANVLTF. The CDR3 coding sequence is TGTGCCAGCAGCTTGGCGAGTCCTGGGGCCAACGTCCTGACTTTC.